This T cell receptor beta chain emerged from a study of identical twins. This clonotype was seen many times. The CDR3 contains 12 residues. Between the trimmed V and J ends, which lost 3 bases and 6 bases, there was a span of 5 bases. Germline lookup yields CDR1 LNHDA and CDR2 SQIVND (reference sequence). MiXCR, run by TCRdb on the 5' RACE reads, gives a single entry per CDR3 protein. This table has around 650,000 distinct CDR3 sequences, about 7.6% appearing once. The same sample was also studied in work on yellow fever vaccine responses in identical twins.

The receptor's source is a woman between 18 and 29 years old in good health. The V gene is TRBV19, the J gene TRBJ2-2; the D is unclear. Sequenced sample: PBMCs. CDR3 sequence reads: CASSIFAGELFF. CDR3 in DNA: TGTGCCAGTAGTATTTTCGCCGGGGAGCTGTTTTTT.